This entry features one T cell receptor (beta chain) sequence. Its recognized antigen is unknown. Base qualities are not at hand, and no much larger clone is one base apart. Preparation of the library involved RT-PCR. The sequencer listed for this sample is NextSeq 550. TCRdb's own reprocessing of the public reads used fastp at Q25 and MiXCR and kept productive beta chains. Rows are unified per CDR3 protein, each entry keeping the most common DNA and genes. Here the sample has hundreds of thousands of distinct CDR3 sequences; 16% occur a single time. Less than 8% of the sample comes from the top ten. V was cut back by 1 base and J by 11 bases, leaving a gap of 14 bases between them. Sequences SGHTA (CDR1) and FQGNSA (CDR2) are obtained from the germline V gene. Counted from cysteine to phenylalanine, this CDR3 has 14 amino acids. Only the CDR3 portion is preserved as DNA: 42 bases, with reading frame beginning at the first base.

The sample originates from a study of patients and donors after allogeneic stem cell transplantation (dated by TCRdb to about 2020). The clonotype comes from a human donor who was either an allogeneic HSCT recipient or a stem cell or donor lymphocyte infusion donor (not recorded which). It is not recorded whose cells these are; they may come from a transplant donor. The sample taken for sequencing was blood, either unsorted or a sorted T cell fraction (not recorded which). This receptor chain uses TRBV7-2 and TRBJ2-2, with the D gene not clear enough to name. This receptor carries the CDR3 CASSLDSGPGELFF. The DNA sequence reads TGTGCCAGCAGCTTAGATAGTGGGCCTGGCGAGCTGTTTTTT.